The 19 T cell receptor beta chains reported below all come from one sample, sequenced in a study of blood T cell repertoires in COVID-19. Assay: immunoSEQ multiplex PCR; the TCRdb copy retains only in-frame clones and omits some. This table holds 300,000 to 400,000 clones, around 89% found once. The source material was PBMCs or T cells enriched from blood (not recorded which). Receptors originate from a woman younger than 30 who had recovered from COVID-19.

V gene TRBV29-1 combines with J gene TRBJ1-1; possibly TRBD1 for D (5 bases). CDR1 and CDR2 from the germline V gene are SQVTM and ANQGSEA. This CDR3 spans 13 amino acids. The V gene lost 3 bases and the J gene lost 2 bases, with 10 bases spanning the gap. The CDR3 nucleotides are TGCAGCGTTGACACAGGTACTAACACTGAAGCTTTCTTT. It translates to CSVDTGTNTEAFF.

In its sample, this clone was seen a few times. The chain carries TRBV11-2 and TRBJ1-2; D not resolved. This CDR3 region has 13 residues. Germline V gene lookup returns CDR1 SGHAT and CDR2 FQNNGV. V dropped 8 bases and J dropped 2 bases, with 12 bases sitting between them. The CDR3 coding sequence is TGTGCCAGCCGGGAGTCAGCGAACTATGGCTACACCTTC. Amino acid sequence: CASRESANYGYTF.

The CDR3 loop reads CASTVGGALAKNIQYF. CDR3 in DNA: TGTGCCAGCACCGTCGGGGGGGCCCTGGCCAAAAACATTCAGTACTTC. The rearrangement joins TRBV21-1 to TRBJ2-4; the table gives TRBD2 as D, unverified against the DNA. TRBV21-1 is flagged as a pseudogene. This CDR3 contains 16 residues.

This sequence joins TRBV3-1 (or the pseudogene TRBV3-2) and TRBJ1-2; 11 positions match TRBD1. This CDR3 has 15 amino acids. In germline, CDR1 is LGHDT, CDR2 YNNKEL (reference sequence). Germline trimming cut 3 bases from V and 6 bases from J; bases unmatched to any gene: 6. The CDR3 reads CASSHVRTGGHGYTF. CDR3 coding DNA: TGTGCCAGCAGCCACGTAAGGACAGGGGGCCATGGCTACACCTTC.

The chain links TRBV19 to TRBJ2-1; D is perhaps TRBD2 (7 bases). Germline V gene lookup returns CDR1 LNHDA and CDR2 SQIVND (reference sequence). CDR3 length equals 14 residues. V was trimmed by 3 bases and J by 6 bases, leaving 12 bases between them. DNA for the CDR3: TGTGCCAGTAGTATTCGGGGGGCTCTCAATGAGCAGTTCTTC. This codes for CASSIRGALNEQFF. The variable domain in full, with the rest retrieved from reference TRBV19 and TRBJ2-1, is DGGITQSPKYLFRKEGQNVTLSCEQNLNHDAMYWYRQDPGQGLRLIYYSQIVNDFQKGDIAEGYSVSREKKESFPLTVTSAQKNPTAFYLCASSIRGALNEQFFGPGTRLTVL.

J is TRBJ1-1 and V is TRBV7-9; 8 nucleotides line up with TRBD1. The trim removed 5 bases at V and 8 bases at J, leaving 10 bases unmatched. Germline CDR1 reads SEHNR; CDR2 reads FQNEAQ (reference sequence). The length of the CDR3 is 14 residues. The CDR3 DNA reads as TGTGCCAGCAGCGTAGGACAGGGCCTTATGGAAGCTTTCTTT. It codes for CASSVGQGLMEAFF.

CDR3 loop: CASSQLILAPISYEQYF. The CDR3 DNA follows: TGCGCCAGCAGCCAATTAATCCTAGCGCCGATCTCCTACGAGCAGTACTTC. The chain recombines TRBV4-1 with TRBJ2-7; the D gene is possibly TRBD2 (6 bases). V shed 2 bases and J shed 0 bases, with 17 bases lying between them. The CDR3 consists of 17 residues. CDR1 and CDR2 from the germline V gene are MGHRA and YSYEKL.

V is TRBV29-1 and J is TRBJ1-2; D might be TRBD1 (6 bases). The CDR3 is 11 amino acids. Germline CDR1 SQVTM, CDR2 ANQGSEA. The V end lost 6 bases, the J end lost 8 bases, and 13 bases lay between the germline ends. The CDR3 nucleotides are TGCAGCGTGGCCCCAGGGGCGGGCTACACCTTC. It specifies CSVAPGAGYTF.

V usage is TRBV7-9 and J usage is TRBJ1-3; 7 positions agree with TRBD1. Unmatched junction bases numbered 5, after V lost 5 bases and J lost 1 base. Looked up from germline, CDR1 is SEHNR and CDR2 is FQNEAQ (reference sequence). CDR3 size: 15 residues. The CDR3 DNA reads TGTGCCAGCAGCGTACGACAGGGATCTGGAAACACCATATATTTT. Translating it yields CASSVRQGSGNTIYF.

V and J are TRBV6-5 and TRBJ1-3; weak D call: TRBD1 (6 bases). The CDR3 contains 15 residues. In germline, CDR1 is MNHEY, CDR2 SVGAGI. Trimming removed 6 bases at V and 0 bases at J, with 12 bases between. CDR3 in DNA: TGTGCCAGCAGCCCGGGACAAGTCTCTGGAAACACCATATATTTT. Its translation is CASSPGQVSGNTIYF.

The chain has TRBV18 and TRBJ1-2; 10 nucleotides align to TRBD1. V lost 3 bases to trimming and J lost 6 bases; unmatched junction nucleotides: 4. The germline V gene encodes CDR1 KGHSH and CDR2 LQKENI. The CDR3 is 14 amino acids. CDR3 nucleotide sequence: TGTGCCAGCTCACCCCGGGACAGGGGTGATGGCTACACCTTC. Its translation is CASSPRDRGDGYTF.

CDR3 nucleotides: TGTGCCAGCAGCTTACCAAATGTCCGGGGGTCGGGGGAAAAACTGTTTTTT. Translated, it gives CASSLPNVRGSGEKLFF. The chain is built from TRBV11-2 and TRBJ1-4; D may be TRBD1 (5 bases). The CDR3 is 17 amino acids. V dropped 2 bases and J dropped 8 bases, with 21 bases sitting between them. From germline, CDR1 is SGHAT and CDR2 FQNNGV.

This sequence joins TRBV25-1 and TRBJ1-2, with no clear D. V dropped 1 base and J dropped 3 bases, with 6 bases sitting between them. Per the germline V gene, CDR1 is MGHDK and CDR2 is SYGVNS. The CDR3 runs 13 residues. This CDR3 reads CASSELGDYGYTF. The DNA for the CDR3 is TGTGCCAGCAGTGAATTGGGAGACTATGGCTACACCTTC.

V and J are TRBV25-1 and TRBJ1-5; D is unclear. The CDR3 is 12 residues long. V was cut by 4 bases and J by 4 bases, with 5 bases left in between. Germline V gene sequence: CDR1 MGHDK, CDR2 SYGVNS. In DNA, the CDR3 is TGTGCCAGCAGTGCGGGGAATCAGCCCCAGCATTTT. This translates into CASSAGNQPQHF. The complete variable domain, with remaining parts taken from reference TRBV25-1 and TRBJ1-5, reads EADIYQTPRYLVIGTGKKITLECSQTMGHDKMYWYQQDPGMELHLIHYSYGVNSTEKGDLSSESTVSRIRTEHFPLTLESARPSHTSQYLCASSAGNQPQHFGDGTRLSIL.

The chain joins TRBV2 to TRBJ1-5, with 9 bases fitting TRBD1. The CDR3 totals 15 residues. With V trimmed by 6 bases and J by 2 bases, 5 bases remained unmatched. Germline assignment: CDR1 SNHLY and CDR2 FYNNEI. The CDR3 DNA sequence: TGTGCCAGCAGGGGGGGACAGGGTGGCAATCAGCCCCAGCATTTT. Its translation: CASRGGQGGNQPQHF.

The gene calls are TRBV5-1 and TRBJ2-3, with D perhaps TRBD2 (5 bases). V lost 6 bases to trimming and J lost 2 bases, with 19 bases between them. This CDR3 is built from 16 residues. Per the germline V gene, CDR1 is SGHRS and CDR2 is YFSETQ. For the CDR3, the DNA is TGCGCCAGCATCCCCTTCTTCGGACTTGACACAGATACGCAGTATTTT. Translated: CASIPFFGLDTDTQYF.

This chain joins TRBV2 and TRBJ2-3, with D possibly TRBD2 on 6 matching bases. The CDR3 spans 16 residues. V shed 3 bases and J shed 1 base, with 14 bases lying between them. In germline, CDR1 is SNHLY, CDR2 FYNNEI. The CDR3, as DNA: TGTGCCAGCAGTGACTCCAGCGGGCCCCGCACAGATACGCAGTATTTT. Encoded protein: CASSDSSGPRTDTQYF.

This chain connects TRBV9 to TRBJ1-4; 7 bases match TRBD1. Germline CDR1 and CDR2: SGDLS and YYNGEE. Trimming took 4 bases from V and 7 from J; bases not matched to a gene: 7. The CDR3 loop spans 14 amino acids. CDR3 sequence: CASSQGGGREKLFF. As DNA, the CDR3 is TGTGCCAGCAGCCAAGGGGGCGGCCGTGAAAAACTGTTTTTT.

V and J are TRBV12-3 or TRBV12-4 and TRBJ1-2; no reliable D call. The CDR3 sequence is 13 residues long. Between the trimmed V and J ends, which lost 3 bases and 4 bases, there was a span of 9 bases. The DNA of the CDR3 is TGTGCCAGCAGTTTGGGTGGGAGCTATGGCTACACCTTC. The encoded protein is CASSLGGSYGYTF.